This T cell receptor (beta chain) comes out of a study of blood T cell repertoires in COVID-19. Study as a whole: Italy, Spain and the United States were the sources of the convalescent and acute COVID-19 samples. The analysed material was cDNA or gDNA that came from T cells, B-cell-depleted T cells, or PBMCs.

Assay: immunoSEQ multiplex PCR; the TCRdb copy retains only in-frame clones and omits some. The repertoire consists of 150,000 to 200,000 clones, with 80% to 90% occurring once and the leading ten covering approximately 9.9%. This clone was recorded only once. The TCR comes from a human donor with active or convalescent COVID-19. The donor label of this sample is uncertain. The sequenced sample consisted of peripheral blood.

CDR3 bases: TGTGCCAGCAGTTTCCCGACGGAGAGCTCCTACGAGCAGTACTTC. Its translation is CASSFPTESSYEQYF. This sequence joins TRBV27 and TRBJ2-7; no firm D call. CDR1 and CDR2 (germline): MNHEY, SMNVEV (reference sequence). Trimming took 3 bases from V and 0 from J, leaving 12 bases between them. The CDR3 runs 15 residues.